The rows below give T cell receptor beta chains drawn from one sample of a study of T-cell reconstitution after alpha-beta-depleted transplantation in children. TCRdb re-called the PCR reads through MiXCR, storing one row per CDR3 protein. The table lists roughly 670,000 distinct CDR3 sequences, approximately 14% of them singletons. Sequenced here: PBMCs, sampled before TCRalphabeta/CD19-depleted stem cell transplant. The receptors were sampled from a girl aged 2-15 years with congenital amegakaryocytic thrombocytopenia, due to receive a stem cell transplant. The CDR3 runs from the conserved cysteine through the conserved F or W. Each record gives: D gene, J gene, V gene, clone size, CDR3 DNA, CDR3 protein. A D gene is named only where the DNA matches it firmly. Clone size, where shown, is once, few, many, or a class for clones that have expanded.

TRBD1 | TRBJ2-5 | TRBV15 | few | TGTGCCACCAGCTTAGAAAAGACAGGGGGCATGGAGACCCAGTACTTC | CATSLEKTGGMETQYF
NA | TRBJ2-1 | TRBV7-6 | NA | TGTGCCAGCAGCCGCTCCCGGGACCGAACCTACAATGAGCAGTTCTTC | CASSRSRDRTYNEQFF
NA | TRBJ2-2 | TRBV5-1 | few | TGCGCCAGCAGCTTGGTACAGGGAGCATCCACCGGGGAGCTGTTTTTT | CASSLVQGASTGELFF
NA | TRBJ2-3 | TRBV27 | few | TGTGCCAGCAGTTATACTCCCCTCAGCACAGATACGCAGTATTTT | CASSYTPLSTDTQYF
NA | TRBJ2-2 | TRBV4-1 | NA | TGCGCCAGCAGCCAAGAGGAAGTTAGGGGAAGGGCCGGGGAGCTGTTTTTT | CASSQEEVRGRAGELFF
TRBD2 | TRBJ2-2 | TRBV7-8 | few | TGTGCCAGCAGCTTAGGACTAGCGGGAGTCGACACCGGGGAGCTGTTTTTT | CASSLGLAGVDTGELFF
NA | TRBJ2-1 | TRBV5-1 | many | TGCGCCAGCAGCTTGGGAGGGAGTCCTACCAATGAGCAGTTCTTC | CASSLGGSPTNEQFF
NA | TRBJ2-7 | TRBV11-2 | few | TGTGCCAGCAGCGTTTCGGGACACCTCCGGGGTTTGGATGAGCAGTACTTC | CASSVSGHLRGLDEQYF
NA | TRBJ2-7 | TRBV5-1 | many | TGCGCCAGCAGCTTGAGGGCAGCGCCTACCTACGAGCAGTACTTC | CASSLRAAPTYEQYF
NA | TRBJ1-5 | TRBV2 | NA | TGTGCCAGCAGTGGAGGCAATCAGCCCCAGCATTTT | CASSGGNQPQHF
NA | TRBJ1-2 | TRBV6-5 | many | TGTGCCAGCAGTTACTCGAGTGCGGGCGGTGGCTACACCTTC | CASSYSSAGGGYTF
TRBD2 | TRBJ2-3 | TRBV7-3 | many | TGTGCCAGCAGCAATAACGCCGCGGGAGTCCTCAAAGATACGCAGTATTTT | CASSNNAAGVLKDTQYF
NA | TRBJ1-4 | TRBV6-1 | many | TGTGCCAGCAGTGAATTCCCTAATGAAAAACTGTTTTTT | CASSEFPNEKLFF
TRBD2 | TRBJ2-1 | TRBV29-1 | few | TGCAGCGTTGCGGGACCCATGTGGGGGACTAGTTACAATGAGCAGTTCTTC | CSVAGPMWGTSYNEQFF
TRBD1 | TRBJ2-3 | TRBV5-1 | many | TGCGCCAGCAGCTCGACAGGGGCCCCCACAGATACGCAGTATTTT | CASSSTGAPTDTQYF
NA | TRBJ2-5 | TRBV20-1 | many | TGCAGTGCCCCCCCAGGAGTTGGAGAGACCCAGTACTTC | CSAPPGVGETQYF
NA | TRBJ1-1 | TRBV20-1 | many | TGCAGTGCTAGAGTAATGGCCTGGGAGGCTGAAGCTTTCTTT | CSARVMAWEAEAFF
NA | TRBJ1-4 | TRBV29-1 | NA | TGCAGCGTTGATGTCCCCGATGAAAAACTGTTTTTT | CSVDVPDEKLFF
NA | TRBJ2-1 | TRBV27 | few | TGTGCCAGCAGTTTGTCACTCCGGTGGGCCAATGAGCAGTTCTTC | CASSLSLRWANEQFF
NA | TRBJ1-4 | TRBV28 | NA | TGTGCCAGCAGTTCGGAAACGGGACGAATTGAAAAACTGTTTTTT | CASSSETGRIEKLFF
NA | TRBJ2-3 | TRBV7-9 | NA | TGTGCCAGCAGCCTGCGGGCGACTAGCACAGATACGCAGTATTTT | CASSLRATSTDTQYF